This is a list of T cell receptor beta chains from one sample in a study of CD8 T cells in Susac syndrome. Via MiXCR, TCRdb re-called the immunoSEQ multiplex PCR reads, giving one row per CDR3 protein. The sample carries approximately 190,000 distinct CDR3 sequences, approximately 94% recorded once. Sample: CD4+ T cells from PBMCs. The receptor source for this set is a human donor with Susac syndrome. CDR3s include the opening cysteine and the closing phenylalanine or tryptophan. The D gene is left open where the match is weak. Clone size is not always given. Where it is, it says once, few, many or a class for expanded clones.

CDR3 DNA: TGTGCCAGCAGCTCCCCGGGACAGGGGGATGGCTACACCTTC
CDR3 protein: CASSSPGQGDGYTF
V gene: TRBV7-9
clone size: -
J gene: TRBJ1-2
D gene: TRBD1

CDR3 DNA: TGTGCCAGCAGCGTAGATCCGGAGGGGTTTCAGTACTTC
CDR3 protein: CASSVDPEGFQYF
V gene: TRBV9
clone size: once
J gene: TRBJ2-4
D gene: -

CDR3 DNA: TGTGCCAGCCGCAAAGGCGAGGGAAGCACAGATACGCAGTATTTT
CDR3 protein: CASRKGEGSTDTQYF
V gene: TRBV21-1
clone size: -
J gene: TRBJ2-3
D gene: -

CDR3 DNA: TGTGCCAGCAGTTTACAACAGGGGTGGGAAAAACTGTTTTTT
CDR3 protein: CASSLQQGWEKLFF
V gene: TRBV28
clone size: -
J gene: TRBJ1-4
D gene: TRBD1

CDR3 DNA: TGTGCCAGCAGCGGGGACAGAGGACCTCCCTACGAGCAGTACTTC
CDR3 protein: CASSGDRGPPYEQYF
V gene: TRBV9
clone size: -
J gene: TRBJ2-7
D gene: TRBD1

CDR3 DNA: TGTGCCAGCGCTGACAGATCCCCTTACGAGCAGTACTTC
CDR3 protein: CASADRSPYEQYF
V gene: TRBV6-1
clone size: -
J gene: TRBJ2-7
D gene: -

CDR3 DNA: TGTGCCAGCAGCTTAGCGGGAGGTCTTGGCTACACCTTC
CDR3 protein: CASSLAGGLGYTF
V gene: TRBV7-8
clone size: -
J gene: TRBJ1-2
D gene: -

CDR3 DNA: TGCAGCGTTGGGTCTCGGGCGACAGGGCCAGACACCATATATTTT
CDR3 protein: CSVGSRATGPDTIYF
V gene: TRBV29-1
clone size: once
J gene: TRBJ1-3
D gene: TRBD1

CDR3 DNA: TGCAGTGCTAGAGATGCCGGGGGGGCCTCCTACGAGCAGTACTTC
CDR3 protein: CSARDAGGASYEQYF
V gene: TRBV20-1
clone size: -
J gene: TRBJ2-7
D gene: TRBD2

CDR3 DNA: TGCAGTGCTTCTTCCGGGACAGGGCAGAATGAAAAACTGTTTTTT
CDR3 protein: CSASSGTGQNEKLFF
V gene: TRBV20-1
clone size: -
J gene: TRBJ1-4
D gene: TRBD1

CDR3 DNA: TGTGCCTGGAGTGAGGGACAGGGATGGGGAGATACGCAGTATTTT
CDR3 protein: CAWSEGQGWGDTQYF
V gene: TRBV30
clone size: -
J gene: TRBJ2-3
D gene: TRBD1

CDR3 DNA: TGTGCCAGCAGAGAGTATACAGGTCGGGGAGAGACCCAGTACTTC
CDR3 protein: CASREYTGRGETQYF
V gene: TRBV2
clone size: -
J gene: TRBJ2-5
D gene: -